This TCR beta chain was captured in a study of blood T cell repertoires in COVID-19. The participants were between about 18 and 90 years old and came from some 23 US areas. Researchers sorted participants into cohorts using their self-reported clinical history. V was clipped by 3 bases and J by 7 bases; unmatched bases: 11. Germline CDR1 and CDR2: SGHTA and FQGNSA. This CDR3 contains 15 residues. Method: immunoSEQ multiplex PCR; TCRdb's copy keeps in-frame clones and lacks some. The sample includes around 190,000 clones, 80% to 85% of them seen just once. The sequenced sample consisted of PBMCs or T cells enriched from blood (not recorded which). This TCR came from a woman aged 25 to 39 who had been exposed to COVID-19. The V call is TRBV7-2, the J call TRBJ1-2; 7 bases line up with TRBD1. The CDR3 loop reads CASSFNGGQMGGYTF. The CDR3 DNA reads as TGTGCCAGCAGCTTTAACGGGGGACAGATGGGTGGCTACACCTTC.